The next 23 T cell receptor beta chains were all read from a single sample in a study of blood T cell repertoires in COVID-19. Repertoires were generated with immunoSEQ multiplex PCR, while TCRdb's copy carries only in-frame clones and drops some. Among approximately 88,000 clones listed, more than 75% were seen once. The sample comprised peripheral blood. Receptor source: a woman older than 75 with active or convalescent COVID-19.

The rearrangement links TRBV2 to TRBJ2-7; no definite D call. This CDR3 region has 14 residues. Germline V gene data show CDR1 as SNHLY and CDR2 as FYNNEI. The V and J ends lost 9 bases and 0 bases respectively, with 15 bases between them. The CDR3 DNA is TGTGCCAGTCAGAGGATTACCAGCTCCTACGAGCAGTACTTC. It translates to CASQRITSSYEQYF.

This clone appeared a single time. V is TRBV5-1 and J is TRBJ1-2; 7 bases are shared with TRBD1. This CDR3 comprises 13 residues. After removal of 0 bases from V and 6 bases from J, the junction contained 2 bases not matched to a gene. The germline CDR1 and CDR2 sequences are SGHRS and YFSETQ. The CDR3 loop reads CASSLAGTDGYTF. The CDR3 bases are TGCGCCAGCAGCTTGGCCGGGACAGATGGCTACACCTTC.

This rearrangement joins TRBV25-1 to TRBJ2-1; maybe TRBD1 (6 bases). The CDR3 sequence is 16 residues long. Trimming removed 4 bases at V and 6 bases at J, with 19 bases between. Germline V gene data show CDR1 as MGHDK and CDR2 as SYGVNS. CDR3 in amino acids: CASSAHTGRLGNEQFF. The DNA of the CDR3 is TGTGCCAGCAGTGCACATACAGGGCGGCTTGGCAATGAGCAGTTCTTC.

V is TRBV30 and J is TRBJ1-5, with 11 bases fitting TRBD1. Trimming took 0 bases from V and 6 from J; bases not matched to a gene: 7. Germline V gene lookup returns CDR1 GTSNPN and CDR2 SVGIG (reference sequence). This CDR3 spans 16 amino acids. For the CDR3, the DNA is TGTGCCTGGAGTGTACGAAGGACAGGGGGCCTTCAGCCCCAGCATTTT. This sequence encodes CAWSVRRTGGLQPQHF.

The V and J genes are TRBV28 and TRBJ2-7, with 7 positions matching TRBD1. The V and J ends lost 5 bases and 2 bases, in that order; junction bases with no gene match: 12. Germline CDR1 reads MDHEN; CDR2 reads SYDVKM. CDR3 length equals 16 residues. The CDR3 is CASSPVDRTYTYEQYF. The CDR3, as DNA: TGTGCCAGCAGTCCCGTGGACAGGACTTACACCTACGAGCAGTACTTC.

The V and J genes are TRBV3-1 (or the pseudogene TRBV3-2) and TRBJ1-2; D is perhaps TRBD1 (6 bases). The V end lost 2 bases, the J end lost 3 bases, and 10 bases lay between the germline ends. Germline V lookup: CDR1 LGHDT, CDR2 YNNKEL (reference sequence). This CDR3 has 14 amino acids. The CDR3 spells CASSQMGGHYGYTF. In nucleotides, the CDR3 is TGTGCCAGCAGCCAAATGGGGGGGCACTATGGCTACACCTTC.

The sample holds one count of this clone. This rearrangement joins TRBV11-2 to TRBJ2-3; D may be TRBD2 (6 bases). The V end was cut by 5 bases, the J end by 3 bases, with 18 bases between. Per germline, CDR1 SGHAT and CDR2 FQNNGV. This CDR3 region has 16 residues. DNA for the CDR3: TGTGCCAGCAGCATCCTCCGGGGAGGATGGACAGATACGCAGTATTTT. Translating it yields CASSILRGGWTDTQYF. Drawing the rest from reference TRBV11-2 and TRBJ2-3, the complete variable domain is EAGVAQSPRYKIIEKRQSVAFWCNPISGHATLYWYQQILGQGPKLLIQFQNNGVVDDSQLPKDRFSAERLKGVDSTLKIQPAKLEDSAVYLCASSILRGGWTDTQYFGPGTRLTVL.

The chain links TRBV7-9 to TRBJ2-5; 7 nucleotides match TRBD2. CDR3 size: 15 residues. CDR1 and CDR2 from the germline V gene are SEHNR and FQNEAQ (reference sequence). Trimming took 3 bases from V and 5 from J; bases not matched to a gene: 9. CDR3 region: CASSLYRGVGETQYF. CDR3 DNA sequence: TGTGCCAGCAGCTTGTATCGGGGGGTTGGGGAGACCCAGTACTTC.

CDR3 coding DNA: TGTGCCTGGAGGGCGGGGAATAATTCACCCCTCCACTTT. Protein sequence: CAWRAGNNSPLHF. This sequence joins TRBV30 and TRBJ1-6; no clear D gene. This CDR3 region has 13 residues. Germline CDR1 and CDR2: GTSNPN and SVGIG (reference sequence). Trimming stripped 3 bases from V and 5 bases from J, with 8 bases between. The entire variable domain, with the rest obtained from reference TRBV30 and TRBJ1-6, is as follows: SQTIHQWPATLVQPVGSPLSLECTVEGTSNPNLYWYRQAAGRGLQLLFYSVGIGQISSEVPQNLSASRPQDRQFILSSKKLLLSDSGFYLCAWRAGNNSPLHFGNGTRLTVT.

This chain's CDR3 is CATSQDRSKHGYTF. CDR3 DNA sequence: TGTGCCACCAGCCAGGACAGGAGCAAGCATGGCTACACCTTC. This chain uses TRBV15 with TRBJ1-2; 7 nucleotides align to TRBD1. V lost 5 bases and J lost 6; bases outside the gene matches: 9. CDR1 LNHNV and CDR2 YYDKDF come from the germline V gene (reference sequence). The CDR3 loop spans 14 amino acids.

The J gene is TRBJ1-2, the V gene TRBV6-2 or TRBV6-3; D remains ambiguous. The V gene's germline CDR1 is MNHEY and CDR2 SVGEGT. Trimming removed 5 bases from V and 8 bases from J, with 12 bases in between. This CDR3 has 12 amino acids. The CDR3 sequence: CASSPGIRGYTF. The CDR3 DNA is TGTGCCAGCAGTCCGGGTATTCGGGGCTACACCTTC.

The gene calls are TRBV7-2 and TRBJ1-1; 12 bases are shared with TRBD1. The trim removed 5 bases at V and 8 bases at J, leaving 9 bases unmatched. The CDR3 sequence is 15 residues long. The germline CDR1 and CDR2 sequences are SGHTA and FQGNSA. The CDR3 nucleotides are TGTGCCAGCAGCACAACCGGGACAGGGGGCAAGGAAGCTTTCTTT. Protein: CASSTTGTGGKEAFF. Supplemented by reference TRBV7-2 and TRBJ1-1, the full variable domain reads GAGVSQSPSNKVTEKGKDVELRCDPISGHTALYWYRQSLGQGLEFLIYFQGNSAPDKSGLPSDRFSAERTGGSVSTLTIQRTQQEDSAVYLCASSTTGTGGKEAFFGQGTRLTVV.

This clone was counted only a few times. The rearrangement links TRBV7-2 to TRBJ2-3, with D uncertain. V was pared by 2 bases and J by 0 bases, with 6 bases between. Looked up from germline, CDR1 is SGHTA and CDR2 is FQGNSA. The CDR3 loop spans 14 amino acids. The CDR3 DNA follows: TGTGCCAGCAGCTTAAATCCTAGCACAGATACGCAGTATTTT. Its translation is CASSLNPSTDTQYF.

The rearrangement joins TRBV5-1 to TRBJ1-2, with TRBD1 matching 7 bases. Per germline, CDR1 SGHRS and CDR2 YFSETQ. The CDR3 contains 15 residues. Trimming took 0 bases from V and 0 from J; bases not matched to a gene: 2. The CDR3 sequence is CASSLETGANYGYTF. Written as DNA, the CDR3 is TGCGCCAGCAGCTTGGAAACAGGGGCTAACTATGGCTACACCTTC. Full variable domain (remainder filled in from reference TRBV5-1 and TRBJ1-2): KAGVTQTPRYLIKTRGQQVTLSCSPISGHRSVSWYQQTPGQGLQFLFEYFSETQRNKGNFPGRFSGRQFSNSRSEMNVSTLELGDSALYLCASSLETGANYGYTFGSGTRLTVV.

About this clone itself: Additional DNA sequences in this sample encode the identical CDR3. The chain couples TRBV6-5 to TRBJ2-7, with TRBD1 matching 10 bases. The CDR3 contains 13 residues. Germline V gene data show CDR1 as MNHEY and CDR2 as SVGAGI. The junction had 2 bases not matched to a gene; V was cut back by 5 bases and J by 4 bases. The CDR3 is CASSRDRGYEQYF. The CDR3 DNA sequence: TGTGCCAGCAGTAGGGACAGGGGTTACGAGCAGTACTTC.

Only a few counts were recorded for this clone. This chain uses TRBV10-3 with TRBJ1-3; D is undetermined. CDR1 is ENHRY and CDR2 is SYGVKD in the germline V gene. The CDR3 consists of 15 residues. The V end was cut by 3 bases, the J end by 0 bases, with 9 bases between. CDR3 loop: CAISDVANSGNTIYF. The DNA for the CDR3 is TGTGCCATCAGTGATGTGGCAAACTCTGGAAACACCATATATTTT.

This chain connects TRBV12-3 or TRBV12-4 to TRBJ1-4; D is ambiguous. Trimming pared 3 bases from V and 7 bases from J, leaving 9 bases between. The CDR3 is 13 amino acids. The CDR3 here is CASSFQRSEKLFF. DNA of the CDR3: TGTGCCAGCAGTTTCCAGCGGAGTGAAAAACTGTTTTTT.

Of note for this clone: Additional DNA sequences in this sample encode the identical CDR3. The J gene is TRBJ2-2, the V gene TRBV12-3 or TRBV12-4; TRBD1 is a possible D gene (5 bases). V was trimmed by 3 bases and J by 5 bases, leaving 7 bases between them. This CDR3 is built from 13 residues. CDR3 loop: CASSLGQTGELFF. The CDR3 nucleotides are TGTGCCAGCAGTTTGGGGCAAACCGGGGAGCTGTTTTTT.

The rearrangement links TRBV11-2 to TRBJ2-5; D not certain. V was shortened by 0 bases and J by 5 bases, with 10 bases between the two germline ends. The CDR3 runs 14 residues. Germline loops: CDR1 SGHAT, CDR2 FQNNGV. This CDR3 is CASSLDQRGETQYF. The CDR3 nucleotides read TGTGCCAGCAGCTTAGATCAGCGAGGCGAGACCCAGTACTTC.

The genes are TRBV20-1 and TRBJ2-2; D ambiguous. This CDR3 is 16 amino acids long. V was clipped by 3 bases and J by 5 bases, with 19 bases between them. Germline V CDR1 and CDR2: DFQATT, SNEGSKA (reference sequence). The chain's CDR3 is CSASNPAAVFTGELFF. In DNA form, the CDR3 reads TGCAGTGCTAGTAATCCGGCGGCAGTGTTTACCGGGGAGCTGTTTTTT.

This clone was observed a single time. The J gene is TRBJ2-7, the V gene TRBV13; 8 bases match TRBD1. This CDR3 comprises 14 residues. V gave up 5 bases and J gave up 2 bases; unmatched junction bases: 5. Germline V CDR1 and CDR2: PRHDT, FYEKMQ (reference sequence). CDR3 sequence (DNA): TGTGCCAGCAGCCGTCCAGGGGGCCCCTACGAGCAGTACTTC. It is translated as CASSRPGGPYEQYF.

The chain combines TRBV18 with TRBJ1-6, with 7 bases fitting TRBD1. Losses at the gene ends were 3 bases for V and 5 bases for J; bases not matched to a gene: 4. The CDR3 runs to 15 residues. Germline lookup yields CDR1 KGHSH and CDR2 LQKENI. In DNA form, the CDR3 reads TGTGCCAGCTCACCCGGACAGGTCAATAATTCACCCCTCCACTTT. It codes for CASSPGQVNNSPLHF.

The gene calls are TRBV5-4 and TRBJ2-1, with 9 bases lining up with TRBD2. V gave up 5 bases and J gave up 6 bases; unmatched junction bases: 9. In germline, CDR1 is SGHNT, CDR2 YYREEE (reference sequence). The CDR3 loop spans 15 amino acids. CDR3 sequence reads: CASSLRLAALNEQFF. In DNA, the CDR3 is TGTGCCAGCAGTTTGAGACTAGCGGCCCTCAATGAGCAGTTCTTC.